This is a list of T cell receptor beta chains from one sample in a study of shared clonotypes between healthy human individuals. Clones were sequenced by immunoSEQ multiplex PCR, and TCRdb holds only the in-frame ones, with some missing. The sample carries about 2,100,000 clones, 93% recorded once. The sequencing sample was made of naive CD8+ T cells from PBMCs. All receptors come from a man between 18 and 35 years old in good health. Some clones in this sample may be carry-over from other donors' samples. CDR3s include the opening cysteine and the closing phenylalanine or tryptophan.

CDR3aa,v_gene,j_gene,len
CASRRTVSANEKLFF,TRBV5-1,TRBJ1-4,15
CASSLVGKGATGELFF,TRBV5-6,TRBJ2-2,16
CASSVVVSGSTDTQYF,TRBV9,TRBJ2-3,16
CASSELNYGYTF,TRBV25-1,TRBJ1-2,12
CASSQGLHSEGADTQYF,TRBV4-3,TRBJ2-3,17
CASTATGGAYGYTF,TRBV10-2,TRBJ1-2,14
CASSARGASYEQYF,TRBV6-6,TRBJ2-7,14
CASSYSGRAYEQYF,TRBV27,TRBJ2-7,14
CAISGGRLETQYF,TRBV10-3,TRBJ2-5,13
CASKLSGKYNEQFF,TRBV27,TRBJ2-1,14
CASSPEIGQAVKRPQHF,TRBV27,TRBJ1-5,17
CATPQDSTDTQYF,TRBV7-9,TRBJ2-3,13
CASTAGGPSYEQYF,TRBV27,TRBJ2-7,14
CASSQVTGQETQYF,TRBV14,TRBJ2-5,14
CASSVAANTGELFF,TRBV27,TRBJ2-2,14
CASSLGRQGSAEAFF,TRBV7-9,TRBJ1-1,15
CASSLRWGENTEAFF,TRBV18,TRBJ1-1,15
CASSGWDREVAGELFF,TRBV5-4,TRBJ2-2,16
CASSYLGTSGNEQFF,TRBV6-5,TRBJ2-1,15
CASSLGLLTYNEQFF,TRBV7-2,TRBJ2-1,15
CASSLAAAGFGNEQFF,TRBV7-6,TRBJ2-1,16
CASSRLEDTQYF,TRBV28,TRBJ2-3,12
CASSHTAPDRAASYEQYF,TRBV11-2,TRBJ2-7,18
CASSPLLERNSPLHF,TRBV4-3,TRBJ1-6,15
CASSLALAPYNEQFF,TRBV27,TRBJ2-1,15
CASSQVSRGYGYTF,TRBV4-1,TRBJ1-2,14
CASSYADRANYGYTF,TRBV7-9,TRBJ1-2,15
CAISDSLNYEQYF,TRBV10-3,TRBJ2-7,13
CASSFSGSDEQYF,TRBV5-1,TRBJ2-7,13
CASSTPGGGETQYF,TRBV6-5,TRBJ2-5,14
CASSLLASPYNEQFF,TRBV27,TRBJ2-1,15